This T cell receptor (beta chain) was identified in a study of shared clonotypes between healthy human individuals. Study background: CD4 naive cells filled three plates per donor, CD4 memory three, CD8 naive two and CD8 memory one.

The CDR3 covers 15 residues. The germline V gene encodes CDR1 LGHNA and CDR2 YSLEER. General study findings and limits: Non-shared clonotypes were found to have lower generation probabilities than the clonotypes that were shared by all four of the sorted-subset donors.

Using 200 ng DNA, tens of thousands of T cell genomes, the sorted-subset replicate PCRs were run. Clones were sequenced by immunoSEQ multiplex PCR, and TCRdb holds only the in-frame ones, with some missing. The data show about 2.3 million clones, roughly 90% seen once. A remark on this clone: Its antigen remains unidentified.

This clonotype was sampled from a man younger than 35 in good health. Some clones in this sample may be carry-over from other donors' samples. J is TRBJ2-5 and V is TRBV4-3; 12 bases map to TRBD2. The J call is in doubt because the DNA end fits TRBJ2-7 better. Sequenced material: naive CD4+ T cells from PBMCs. Subset defined: CD45RA+ positively selected. The CDR3 spells CASSQILAGGYEQYF. As DNA, the CDR3 is TGCGCCAGCAGCCAAATACTAGCGGGAGGTTACGAGCAGTACTTC.